This T cell receptor beta chain appears in the sequencing data of a study of T cells in Graves' hyperthyroidism and ophthalmopathy. About the study: Peripheral blood was secured at the point of initial diagnosis, before any treatment. Whole-study findings and limits: Blood shared most expanded thyroid clonotypes above 0.001. Separating ophthalmopathy from stable hyperthyroidism was achieved by a 13 V-J model.

The CDR3 covers 14 residues. V was pared by 8 bases and J by 3 bases, with 3 bases of the junction left unmatched. The PBMCs studied were ones that came from roughly 9.4 ml fresh peripheral blood. Amplification yielded TCR beta CDR3 regions, with RNA transcripts as the source. First-round RT-PCR targeting the TCR CDR3 was performed with the HTBI primer set. TCRdb reprocessed the multiplex PCR reads via MiXCR and lists one record per CDR3 protein. The sample has around 300,000 distinct CDR3 sequences, around 14% seen once. The sample holds a few counts of this clonotype. Its cognate antigen is unknown. The sample was blood. This chain uses TRBV12-3 or TRBV12-4 with TRBJ2-2; 10 bases agree with TRBD1. This sequence was found in a woman in her 30s with Graves' hyperthyroidism. CDR3 amino acids: CASAGTGDTGELFF. The CDR3 DNA is TGTGCCAGCGCTGGGACAGGGGACACCGGGGAGCTGTTTTTT.